These 19 T cell receptor beta chains were all obtained from the same sample, sequenced in a study of blood T cells in healthy people across ages (dated by TCRdb to about 2015). Library preparation employed 5' RACE. The sequencer was an Illumina HiSeq 2500. The second PCR ran for about 7 to 11 cycles and used a J-beta primer mix along with a sample-barcoded 5' primer. The public reads were reanalyzed by TCRdb: fastp trimming at Q25, MiXCR alignment, in-frame beta chains only. Each CDR3 protein gets just one entry, which takes the most common genes and DNA from the rows behind it. The sample includes around 750,000 distinct CDR3 sequences, with about 55% observed a single time. Under 50% of the sample belongs to the ten largest clones. The material sequenced was blood. The receptors derive from a man older than 75 in good health.

This chain connects TRBV9 to TRBJ2-4; 9 nucleotides align to TRBD2. The J call is in doubt because the DNA end fits TRBJ2-7 better. This CDR3 has 15 amino acids. In germline, CDR1 is SGDLS, CDR2 YYNGEE. The chain's CDR3 is CASSTGGTSSYEQYF. As DNA, the CDR3 is TGTGCCAGCAGCACGGGTGGGACTAGCAGCTACGAGCAGTACTTC.

The CDR3 region is CASSDVIGAGAKNIQYF. The CDR3 bases are TGTGCCAGCAGTGATGTAATAGGGGCCGGGGCCAAAAACATTCAGTACTTC. V is TRBV6-1 and J is TRBJ2-4; perhaps TRBD1 as D (5 bases). The ends were cut back, 3 bases at V and 1 base at J, with 16 bases in the middle. CDR3 length: 17 amino acids. CDR1 is MNHNS and CDR2 is SASEGT in the germline V gene.

This clonotype appeared many times. The J gene is TRBJ2-7, the V gene TRBV7-9; D perhaps matches TRBD2 (7 bases). Deletions cut 8 bases from V and 5 bases from J, with 19 bases between. This CDR3 has 14 amino acids. The germline V gene has CDR1 SEHNR and CDR2 FQNEAQ (reference sequence). DNA for the CDR3: TGTGCCAGCCATTACCGGGGGGCGGGTAACGAGCAGTACTTC. It yields the protein CASHYRGAGNEQYF. The full variable domain, with the rest looked up from reference TRBV7-9 and TRBJ2-7, is DTGVSQNPRHKITKRGQNVTFRCDPISEHNRLYWYRQTLGQGPEFLTYFQNEAQLEKSRLLSDRFSAERPKGSFSTLEIQRTEQGDSAMYLCASHYRGAGNEQYFGPGTRLTVT.

This chain links TRBV7-3 with TRBJ2-7; 8 bases line up with TRBD2. Per the germline V gene, CDR1 is SGHTA and CDR2 is FQGTGA. The CDR3 is 15 amino acids. V was pared by 2 bases and J by 2 bases, with 5 bases of the junction left unmatched. CDR3 coding DNA: TGTGCCAGCAGCTTAGCTAGCGGGTCTACCTACGAGCAGTACTTC. It codes for CASSLASGSTYEQYF.

The chain joins TRBV5-1 to TRBJ2-7, with D possibly matching TRBD2 (5 bases). CDR3 length: 15 amino acids. Trimming pared 4 bases from V and 2 bases from J, leaving 16 bases between. Germline-derived CDR1 and CDR2 are SGHRS and YFSETQ. In DNA form, the CDR3 reads TGCGCCAGCAGCCCTGATCACGGTAGCGCCTACGAGCAGTACTTC. Translation gives CASSPDHGSAYEQYF.

This clonotype was picked up a small number of times. This chain connects TRBV5-1 to TRBJ2-1; the D is unclear. This CDR3 has 15 residues. Trimming left V 2 bases short and J 4 bases short, with 13 bases between. Germline CDR1 reads SGHRS; CDR2 reads YFSETQ. CDR3 in amino acids: CASSLDSPGYNEQFF. The CDR3 bases are TGCGCCAGCAGCTTAGACTCCCCAGGTTACAATGAGCAGTTCTTC.

The genes are TRBV7-8 and TRBJ2-7; D not resolved. Germline assignment: CDR1 SGHVS and CDR2 FQNEAQ. V lost 2 bases, J lost 4 bases, and 12 bases lay in between. This CDR3 has 14 residues. The chain's CDR3 is CASSLREVFYEQYF. In DNA form, the CDR3 reads TGTGCCAGCAGCTTAAGGGAAGTTTTTTACGAGCAGTACTTC. Drawing the rest from reference TRBV7-8 and TRBJ2-7, the complete variable domain is GAGVSQSPRYKVAKRGQDVALRCDPISGHVSLFWYQQALGQGPEFLTYFQNEAQLDKSGLPSDRFFAERPEGSVSTLKIQRTQQEDSAVYLCASSLREVFYEQYFGPGTRLTVT.

The rearrangement joins TRBV6-1 to TRBJ2-5, with 10 bases matching TRBD1. With the DNA end fitting TRBJ2-7 better, the J assignment may be wrong. This CDR3 comprises 12 residues. CDR1 MNHNS and CDR2 SASEGT come from the germline V gene. The CDR3 spells CASLRDRGEQYF. CDR3 bases: TGTGCCAGTCTCCGGGACAGGGGCGAGCAGTACTTC.

The gene calls are TRBV4-1 and TRBJ2-7, with 8 bases identical to TRBD1. CDR1 and CDR2 (germline): MGHRA, YSYEKL. The CDR3 runs to 15 residues. V shed 3 bases, J shed 4 bases, and the junction held 8 bases outside the gene matches. CDR3 sequence (DNA): TGCGCCAGCAGCCAGGAAACAGGGGGGAATTACGAGCAGTACTTC. Its protein product is CASSQETGGNYEQYF.

V usage is TRBV3-1 and J usage is TRBJ1-6; 8 bases align to TRBD1. The CDR3 length is 12 residues. The V segment lost 4 bases and the J segment 14 bases; nucleotides outside the gene matches: 4. Germline V lookup: CDR1 LGHDT, CDR2 YNNKEL (reference sequence). Here the CDR3 DNA reads TGTGCCAGCAGCCCGCGACAGGGGTCCCTCCACTTT. Translated, it gives CASSPRQGSLHF.

The rearrangement links TRBV5-1 to TRBJ1-1; the match to TRBD1 covers 9 bases. CDR1 and CDR2 (germline): SGHRS, YFSETQ. There are 14 residues in the CDR3. Trimming at V came to 5 bases and at J to 5 bases, leaving 7 bases not matched to a gene. CDR3 residues: CASRPTGGTTEAFF. In DNA, the CDR3 is TGCGCCAGCAGACCGACAGGGGGAACGACTGAAGCTTTCTTT.

The rearrangement joins TRBV6-5 to TRBJ1-5; 12 bases line up with TRBD1. Unmatched junction bases numbered 9, after V lost 8 bases and J lost 7 bases. CDR3 length: 15 residues. Germline CDR1 reads MNHEY; CDR2 reads SVGAGI. CDR3 DNA sequence: TGTGCCAGCTCTGGGACAGGGGGCGCGCAGCAGCCCCAGCATTTT. Protein sequence: CASSGTGGAQQPQHF.

This clonotype was seen many times. The chain uses TRBV29-1 and TRBJ1-2, with D perhaps TRBD1 (5 bases). The germline gives CDR1 SQVTM, CDR2 ANQGSEA. Trimming took off 7 bases at V and 8 bases at J, with 17 bases between the two ends. The CDR3 consists of 12 residues. CDR3 in amino acids: CSAVRDGAGYTF. In DNA, the CDR3 is TGCAGCGCTGTCCGGGACGGGGCCGGCTACACCTTC.

This clonotype was observed a handful of times. CDR3 sequence: CASSRGPGRNEQYF. CDR3 bases: TGTGCCAGTAGCCGCGGACCGGGGAGGAACGAGCAGTACTTC. V is TRBV19 and J is TRBJ2-7; weak D call: TRBD2 (6 bases). The V gene lost 6 bases and the J gene lost 5 bases, with 17 bases spanning the gap. From germline, CDR1 is LNHDA and CDR2 SQIVND (reference sequence). The CDR3 length is 14 residues.

V and J are TRBV5-1 and TRBJ2-3; TRBD2 matches at 9 bases. The CDR3 contains 14 residues. Trimming removed 4 bases from V and 14 bases from J; junction bases left unmatched: 14. In germline, CDR1 is SGHRS, CDR2 YFSETQ. CDR3 nucleotide sequence: TGCGCCAGCAGCAGTAGCGGGAGCGGAAGATACGCGTATTTT. Encoded protein: CASSSSGSGRYAYF.

This clonotype was observed a handful of times. The chain links TRBV6-1 to TRBJ2-1; 7 bases align to TRBD2. Losses at the gene ends were 6 bases for V and 7 bases for J; bases not matched to a gene: 9. Germline lookup yields CDR1 MNHNS and CDR2 SASEGT. The CDR3 runs 14 residues. CDR3 loop: CASSWGGVRNEQFF. CDR3 bases: TGTGCCAGCAGCTGGGGGGGAGTTAGGAATGAGCAGTTCTTC.

The rearrangement links TRBV6-6 to TRBJ1-5; D is unresolved. V was trimmed by 8 bases and J by 0 bases, leaving 8 bases between them. The CDR3 spans 13 residues. From germline, CDR1 is MNHNY and CDR2 SVGAGI (reference sequence). The CDR3 loop is CASGLPSNQPQHF. DNA of the CDR3: TGTGCCAGCGGCCTTCCTAGCAATCAGCCCCAGCATTTT.

The gene calls are TRBV20-1 and TRBJ2-6; tentatively, D is TRBD1 or TRBD2 (5 bases each). Trimming cost V 5 bases and J 2 bases, with 10 bases left between them. Germline V gives CDR1 DFQATT, CDR2 SNEGSKA (reference sequence). This CDR3 spans 14 amino acids. The CDR3: CSAGSGPGANVLTF. The CDR3 DNA reads as TGCAGTGCTGGTTCGGGGCCTGGGGCCAACGTCCTGACTTTC.

About this clonotype itself: At one of its ends the junction is not consistent with the germline gene, which may arise from a read error. The gene calls are TRBV6-5 and TRBJ2-1, with 8 bases lining up with TRBD1. The germline gives CDR1 MNHEY, CDR2 SVGAGI. The CDR3 sequence is 15 residues long. Here the CDR3 DNA reads TGTGCCAGCAGCTACTCGGACAGGGATTACAATGAGCAGTTCTTC. Translation: CASSYSDRDYNEQFF.